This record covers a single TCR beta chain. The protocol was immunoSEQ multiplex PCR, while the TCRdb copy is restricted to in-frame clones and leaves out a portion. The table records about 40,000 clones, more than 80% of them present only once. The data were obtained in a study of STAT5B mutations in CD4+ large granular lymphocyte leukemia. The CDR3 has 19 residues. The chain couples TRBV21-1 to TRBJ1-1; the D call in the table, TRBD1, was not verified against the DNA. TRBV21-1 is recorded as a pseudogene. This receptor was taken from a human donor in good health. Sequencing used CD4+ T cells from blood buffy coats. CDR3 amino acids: CASSDRPDRPTNLNTEAFF. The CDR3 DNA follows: TGTGCCAGCAGCGATCGGCCGGACAGACCAACCAACCTGAACACTGAAGCTTTCTTT.